This T cell receptor beta chain was profiled in a study of T cell responses to AZD1222 COVID-19 vaccine listed by TCRdb under 2021. About the investigation overall: AZD1222 recipients given second doses at about 4 weeks or at about 12 weeks were pooled, since spike-specific TCR depth and breadth were not found to differ between the two schedules. A total of about 250 trial participants underwent TCR sequencing, of whom about 210 had received two doses of AZD1222 and some 26 had received two doses of the MenACWY control vaccine. Trial participants were enrolled into age subgroups of 18-55, 56-69 and 70-plus years, which contained roughly 150, 30 and 60 TCR-sequenced participants, respectively. General findings and caveats noted by the study authors: In the small 56-69-year group, the increase in depth fell short of significance, most likely because of low power. The vaccine-associated CD4 TCRs covered the entire spike protein, and the dominant responses fell in regions 160-218 and 743-854. Because no samples from the day 14 peak response were available, repertoires could be characterized only after the peak T cell response. Reportedly, close to half of the unique spike-specific TCRs recognized epitopes lying outside the regions that are mutated in the B.1.351 and B.1.1.7 variants. A significant rise in spike-specific TCR breadth and depth was observed after two AZD1222 doses relative to day 0 and relative to MenACWY recipients. Most participants were white British and females outnumbered males, and the authors suggested that clonal diversity may have been underestimated. Only five to seven AZD1222 recipients were SARS-CoV-2 seropositive at baseline, limiting conclusions about previously exposed vaccinees.

Spanning cysteine to phenylalanine, the CDR3 consists of 14 amino acids. Just CDR3 DNA is preserved here, 42 bases in frame from base 1. This specimen's time point label, per the study, means: baseline before first vaccination. Vaccinee samples were obtained from the UK trials COV001 and COV002, which included a single-blind randomized controlled phase 2/3 trial of AZD1222 (ChAdOx1 nCoV-19) in healthy adults. For TCRbeta chain sequencing, PBMC samples from trial participants were taken at day 0 and at day 28 after the second dose. The CDR3 regions of human TCRbeta chains were subjected to immunosequencing. On the study's bioinformatics: Repertoire TCRs were matched against a reference library of SARS-CoV-2-specific TCRs generated with the MIRA antigen-specificity platform. Breadth meant the fraction of unique TCRs that were SARS-CoV-2-associated, whereas depth meant the fraction of total T cells that were SARS-CoV-2-associated. Using the MIRA data, every spike-specific TCR was mapped to the spike region that the TCR reacted to and assigned to either a CD4 or a CD8 class. Log10-transformed breadth and depth values were compared by one-way ANOVA with Sidak's multiple comparisons tests. TCRdb limited this immuneACCESS table to in-frame rearrangements with V and J called. A share of clones is missing; checked studies link under half to unresolved V genes, and the rest is unexplained. The DNA gave D and trimming, while V, J and clone size come from that table. In all, the sample holds roughly 78,000 clones, and about 84% of those were seen once. The ten largest clonotypes hold approximately 2.8% of the sample.

Points on this clone: Its antigen specificity is not known. There are no base qualities to consult, and no much larger clone falls within one base.

This TCR came from an adult in good health. Sequencing was performed on peripheral blood, taken on day 0 of AZD1222 vaccination. The chain couples TRBV21-1 to TRBJ2-7; whether TRBD2, the table's D call, matches the DNA was not checked. TRBV21-1 is deemed a pseudogene. The CDR3 in this case is CASERRRGPYEQYF. The DNA sequence is given as TGTGCCAGCGAACGGAGGCGGGGGCCCTACGAGCAGTACTTC.